This T cell receptor beta chain is from a study of T cells in Graves' hyperthyroidism and ophthalmopathy. Amplification of TCR beta CDR3 regions used RNA as the template. In the first-round RT-PCR of the TCR CDR3, the HTBI primer set was used. TCRdb ran MiXCR on the multiplex PCR reads and lists one entry per CDR3 protein. The sample holds around 600,000 distinct CDR3 sequences; just under 45% are singletons and the top ten take approximately 6.8%. Notes on the study in general: Blood shared most expanded thyroid clonotypes above 0.001. Ophthalmopathy was separated from stable hyperthyroidism by a 13 V-J model.

This clonotype came up a few times. Its antigen is still unknown. The germline V gene has CDR1 LNHDA and CDR2 SQIVND (reference sequence). Trimming cost V 3 bases and J 1 base, with 10 bases left between them. This CDR3 has 15 residues. V is TRBV19 and J is TRBJ1-5; the D is unclear. The TCR sequence derives from an adult man with Graves' disease, either hyperthyroidism or ophthalmopathy (not recorded which). The specimen was peripheral blood or thyroid tissue (not recorded which). The CDR3 DNA reads TGTGCCAGTAGTATGGAAGGACTCAGCAATCAGCCCCAGCATTTT. Its protein is CASSMEGLSNQPQHF.